A single sample gave rise to the 19 T cell receptor beta chains below, sequenced in a study of response to subunit inactivated influenza vaccine. TCRdb reprocessed the RT-PCR reads via MiXCR and lists one record per CDR3 protein. This sample has more than 150,000 distinct CDR3 sequences; about 9% occur once, and the top ten carry approximately 10%. The material was non-naive T cells sorted from PBMCs, obtained on the day of vaccination. Source of these receptors: a man between 45 and 60 years old who received an inactivated influenza vaccine.

The sample holds many counts of this clonotype. The chain links TRBV29-1 to TRBJ2-7; D might be TRBD1 or TRBD2, each matching 5 bases. The germline V and J ends were trimmed by 1 base and 5 bases, with 9 bases remaining between them. The CDR3 loop spans 12 amino acids. Germline CDR1 SQVTM, CDR2 ANQGSEA. CDR3 DNA: TGCAGCGTTGAAGTCTGGGGGAACGAGCAGTACTTC. Translating it yields CSVEVWGNEQYF.

The sample holds many counts of this clonotype. The gene calls are TRBV29-1 and TRBJ2-1; the D call may be TRBD1 or TRBD2 (5 bases each). The V gene lost 6 bases and the J gene lost 8 bases, with 14 bases spanning the gap. The germline V gene encodes CDR1 SQVTM and CDR2 ANQGSEA. The CDR3 covers 12 residues. DNA of the CDR3: TGCAGCGTGGATCCGGGGCTTTATGAGCAGTTCTTC. Its translation: CSVDPGLYEQFF.

The rearrangement joins TRBV5-1 to TRBJ2-4, with 10 bases matching TRBD2. With 4 bases clipped from V and 0 bases from J, the junction kept 7 bases outside the gene matches. In germline, CDR1 is SGHRS, CDR2 YFSETQ. The CDR3 length is 17 residues. CDR3 protein: CASSRLAGALAKNIQYF. In DNA form, the CDR3 reads TGCGCCAGCAGCCGACTAGCGGGTGCCTTAGCCAAAAACATTCAGTACTTC.

The sample holds a few counts of this clonotype. The V and J genes are TRBV13 and TRBJ1-3; possibly TRBD1 for D (5 bases). Trimming stripped 5 bases from V and 2 bases from J, with 13 bases between. The CDR3 contains 15 residues. The germline gives CDR1 PRHDT, CDR2 FYEKMQ (reference sequence). CDR3 sequence: CASSPGPGPGNTIYF. Written as DNA, the CDR3 is TGTGCCAGCAGCCCAGGGCCCGGCCCTGGAAACACCATATATTTT.

This clonotype turned up a few times. CDR3 coding DNA: TGCAGTGCTAGAGCTTCATGGGGTGGGAAATCACCCCTCCACTTT. Translated: CSARASWGGKSPLHF. The chain has TRBV20-1 and TRBJ1-6; D is ambiguous. Trimming stripped 1 base from V and 10 bases from J, with 17 bases between. Germline V lookup: CDR1 DFQATT, CDR2 SNEGSKA (reference sequence). This CDR3 has 15 amino acids.

The table lists this clonotype with many counts. The genes are TRBV12-3 or TRBV12-4 and TRBJ2-7; possible D gene TRBD2, 6 bases. This CDR3 has 13 amino acids. V shed 10 bases and J shed 0 bases, with 13 bases lying between them. CDR3 sequence: CATPLGSSYEQYF. The CDR3 DNA is TGTGCCACCCCACTCGGGAGCTCCTACGAGCAGTACTTC.

This clonotype has a count of ten or more. This chain connects TRBV4-2 to TRBJ2-2, with D possibly being TRBD2 (7 bases). The CDR3 runs to 17 residues. Germline CDR1 LGHNA, CDR2 YNFKEQ. V shed 0 bases and J shed 0 bases, with 11 bases lying between them. CDR3 protein: CASSQEGGLTNTGELFF. The CDR3 DNA sequence: TGTGCCAGCAGCCAAGAAGGGGGACTAACGAACACCGGGGAGCTGTTTTTT.

Here the CDR3 reads CASSLSTQVSTYEQYF. CDR3 bases: TGTGCCAGCAGCTTATCCACCCAAGTCAGCACCTACGAGCAGTACTTC. The V and J genes are TRBV7-2 and TRBJ2-7; D not resolved. The germline gives CDR1 SGHTA, CDR2 FQGNSA. There are 16 residues in the CDR3. Trimming left V 2 bases short and J 2 bases short, with 16 bases between.

This clonotype was seen a few times. The chain employs TRBV4-3 and TRBJ1-1; possibly TRBD1 for D (5 bases). This CDR3 is built from 15 residues. In germline, CDR1 is LGHNA, CDR2 YSLEER. Trimming removed 1 base from V and 2 bases from J, with 11 bases in between. The CDR3 sequence: CASSQGIRANTEAFF. The CDR3 DNA reads as TGCGCCAGCAGCCAAGGTATCAGGGCCAACACTGAAGCTTTCTTT.

This clonotype was picked up many times. This sequence joins TRBV19 and TRBJ2-5; D is unresolved. Looked up from germline, CDR1 is LNHDA and CDR2 is SQIVND (reference sequence). The CDR3 spans 16 residues. Trimming pared 4 bases from V and 2 bases from J, leaving 17 bases between. The chain's CDR3 is CASSTLRRGAQETQYF. CDR3 nucleotides: TGTGCCAGTAGTACTTTGCGGCGCGGCGCACAAGAGACCCAGTACTTC.

This chain connects TRBV5-1 to TRBJ2-3; 11 bases are a match to TRBD2. Germline V gene sequence: CDR1 SGHRS, CDR2 YFSETQ. The V and J ends lost 0 bases and 7 bases, in that order; junction bases with no gene match: 7. This CDR3 is 16 amino acids long. CDR3 residues: CASSLAVAGGPNTQYF. Here the CDR3 DNA reads TGCGCCAGCAGCTTGGCGGTAGCGGGGGGGCCAAATACGCAGTATTTT.

This clonotype came up many times. V gene TRBV12-3 or TRBV12-4 combines with J gene TRBJ2-7; 12 bases line up with TRBD1. V trimming: 5 bases; J trimming: 7 bases; junction bases outside the gene matches: 6. The CDR3 has 14 residues. In DNA, the CDR3 is TGTGCCAGCAGTCAGGGACAGGGGGCTGGAGAGCAGTACTTC. Translated: CASSQGQGAGEQYF.

This clonotype was observed many times. The V call is TRBV10-3, the J call TRBJ1-2; D may be TRBD1 (5 bases). V shed 8 bases and J shed 5 bases, with 21 bases lying between them. Germline V gene sequence: CDR1 ENHRY, CDR2 SYGVKD. The CDR3 sequence is 15 residues long. As DNA, the CDR3 is TGTGCCATCTTGGCCGAGGGGAGAGGATTATATGGCTACACCTTC. Residues: CAILAEGRGLYGYTF.

This clonotype occurred many times. An end of the junction differs from the germline gene, which may be a read error. The V and J genes are TRBV10-3 and TRBJ2-7, with 9 positions matching TRBD1. Germline V lookup: CDR1 ENHRY, CDR2 SYGVKD. CDR3 length: 14 residues. CDR3 protein: CAMSGSGQGYEQYF. For the CDR3, the DNA is TGTGCCATGAGTGGTTCCGGACAGGGGTACGAGCAGTACTTC.

The chain links TRBV6-5 to TRBJ2-4, with D perhaps given as TRBD1 or TRBD2 (5 bases each). The CDR3 is 15 residues long. Germline CDR1 reads MNHEY; CDR2 reads SVGAGI. Trimming cost V 0 bases and J 9 bases, with 15 bases left between them. CDR3 DNA: TGTGCCAGCAGTTACTCGGACCGGGGCGTGGGCATTCAGTACTTC. Translated, it gives CASSYSDRGVGIQYF.

J is TRBJ1-2 and V is TRBV20-1; 8 positions match TRBD1. This CDR3 spans 16 amino acids. J was trimmed by 0 bases and V by 6 bases; bases with no gene match: 12. The germline gives CDR1 DFQATT, CDR2 SNEGSKA (reference sequence). The CDR3 DNA sequence: TGCAGTGCCCCGACAGGGGTGGACCTCGCTAACTATGGCTACACCTTC. This codes for CSAPTGVDLANYGYTF.

In its sample, this clonotype was seen many times. The chain joins TRBV7-2 to TRBJ2-5; D remains ambiguous. The V end lost 7 bases, the J end lost 3 bases, and 12 bases lay between the germline ends. This CDR3 has 13 residues. Germline V lookup: CDR1 SGHTA, CDR2 FQGNSA. This CDR3 is CASTTRAEETQYF. The CDR3 region has the DNA TGTGCCAGCACCACCAGAGCAGAAGAGACCCAGTACTTC.

This chain joins TRBV7-9 and TRBJ2-6; D is undetermined. The CDR3 is made up of 15 amino acids. The germline gives CDR1 SEHNR, CDR2 FQNEAQ (reference sequence). Trimming removed 5 bases from V and 1 base from J, with 9 bases in between. The CDR3, as DNA: TGTGCCAGCAGCCTCCAGGTATCTGGGGCCAACGTCCTGACTTTC. Translating it yields CASSLQVSGANVLTF.

In its sample, this clonotype was seen a few times. The chain has TRBV4-3 and TRBJ2-1; 12 nucleotides agree with TRBD2. Losses at the gene ends were 9 bases for V and 1 base for J; bases not matched to a gene: 7. Germline assignment: CDR1 LGHNA and CDR2 YSLEER. This CDR3 has 16 residues. Here the CDR3 DNA reads TGCGCCAGTGCTAGCGGGGGGGCTCTGTCCTACAATGAGCAGTTCTTC. It is translated as CASASGGALSYNEQFF.